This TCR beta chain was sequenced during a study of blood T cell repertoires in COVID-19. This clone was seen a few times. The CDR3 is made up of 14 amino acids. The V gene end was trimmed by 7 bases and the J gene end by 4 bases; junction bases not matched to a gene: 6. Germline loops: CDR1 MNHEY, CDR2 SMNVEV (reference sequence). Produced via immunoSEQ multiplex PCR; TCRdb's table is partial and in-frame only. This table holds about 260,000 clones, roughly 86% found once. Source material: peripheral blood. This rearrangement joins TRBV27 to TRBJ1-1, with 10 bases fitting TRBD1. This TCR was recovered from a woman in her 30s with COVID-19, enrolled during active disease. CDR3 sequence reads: CASTLRTGGTEAFF. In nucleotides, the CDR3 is TGTGCCAGCACCCTCAGGACAGGGGGCACTGAAGCTTTCTTT.